The 11 T cell receptor beta chains below come from one sample, sequenced in a study of cytomegalovirus exposure and HLA in healthy donors. Both 60 Vbeta primers and 13 Jbeta primers went into the PCR. This table comes from immunoSEQ multiplex PCR, and its TCRdb copy is limited to in-frame clones, with some not included. This sample has 130,000 or so clones, with roughly 79% found just once. The sample was PBMCs. Every receptor here comes from a woman between 35 and 50 years old in good health and CMV-seronegative.

This chain connects TRBV11-2 to TRBJ1-5, with TRBD1 matching over 8 bases. Germline V gene lookup returns CDR1 SGHAT and CDR2 FQNNGV. This CDR3 comprises 15 residues. V was clipped by 5 bases and J by 4 bases; unmatched bases: 7. The CDR3 DNA is TGTGCCAGCAGCCATGGACAGGGAGGGAATCAGCCCCAGCATTTT. Protein: CASSHGQGGNQPQHF.

The gene calls are TRBV15 and TRBJ1-5, with D tentatively TRBD1 (6 bases). This CDR3 has 15 residues. The V end was cut by 5 bases, the J end by 3 bases, with 14 bases between. Germline CDR1 reads LNHNV; CDR2 reads YYDKDF (reference sequence). The CDR3 DNA is TGTGCCACCAGCCAAGAGGACAGCTCCAATCAGCCCCAGCATTTT. Protein product: CATSQEDSSNQPQHF.

This clone showed up just a few times. DNA of the CDR3: TGTGCCAGCAGCCTTACCGGAGCCTACAATGAGCAGTTCTTC. It yields the protein CASSLTGAYNEQFF. The V and J genes are TRBV7-9 and TRBJ2-1; D is uncertain. This CDR3 has 14 residues. The germline V gene has CDR1 SEHNR and CDR2 FQNEAQ (reference sequence). The V end lost 5 bases, the J end lost 2 bases, and 10 bases lay between the germline ends.

The genes are TRBV2 and TRBJ1-1; tentatively, D is TRBD1 (6 bases). The CDR3 spans 15 residues. Germline V gene sequence: CDR1 SNHLY, CDR2 FYNNEI. V lost 7 bases to trimming and J lost 4 bases, with 19 bases between them. The CDR3 here is CASTKMNREGTEAFF. CDR3 DNA: TGTGCCAGCACAAAGATGAACAGGGAGGGCACTGAAGCTTTCTTT.

This chain connects TRBV27 to TRBJ1-2; TRBD1 matches 9 bases. Per germline, CDR1 MNHEY and CDR2 SMNVEV (reference sequence). The CDR3 runs to 14 residues. The V gene end was trimmed by 6 bases and the J gene end by 3 bases; junction bases not matched to a gene: 5. CDR3 protein: CASRQGDRDYGYTF. CDR3 in DNA: TGTGCCAGCAGGCAGGGGGACAGGGACTATGGCTACACCTTC.

The J gene is TRBJ2-2, the V gene TRBV21-1; the table's TRBD1 call for D was not verified on the DNA. TRBV21-1 is a pseudogene segment. This CDR3 contains 15 residues. The CDR3 DNA reads as TGTGCCAGCAGCAAAGTGAAAGGGGAAGCCGGGGAGCTGTTTTTT. Protein product: CASSKVKGEAGELFF.

This chain connects TRBV30 to TRBJ2-5; weak D call: TRBD1 (5 bases). Trimming took 1 base from V and 7 from J, leaving 10 bases between them. The CDR3 consists of 12 residues. Germline CDR1 and CDR2: GTSNPN and SVGIG (reference sequence). The CDR3 DNA reads TGTGCCTGGAGTGCCCAAAGGGGGACCCAGTACTTC. Amino acid sequence: CAWSAQRGTQYF.

The chain uses TRBV18 and TRBJ2-1, with 9 bases fitting TRBD1. Germline V lookup: CDR1 KGHSH, CDR2 LQKENI. The CDR3 totals 14 residues. V was clipped by 2 bases and J by 5 bases; unmatched bases: 1. Here the CDR3 reads CASSPRTGDNEQFF. CDR3 bases: TGTGCCAGCTCACCAAGGACAGGGGACAATGAGCAGTTCTTC.

This clone was recorded a few times. The genes are TRBV4-3 and TRBJ2-3, with D tentatively TRBD1 (6 bases). Per the germline V gene, CDR1 is LGHNA and CDR2 is YSLEER. CDR3 length equals 17 residues. V lost 0 bases to trimming and J lost 0 bases, with 13 bases between them. The CDR3 reads CASSQEFNRDSTDTQYF. The CDR3, as DNA: TGCGCCAGCAGCCAAGAGTTCAACAGGGATAGCACAGATACGCAGTATTTT.

The V gene is TRBV25-1, the J gene TRBJ1-4; D is ambiguous. Germline values: CDR1 MGHDK, CDR2 SYGVNS. This CDR3 region has 16 residues. V was clipped by 4 bases and J by 0 bases, with 12 bases between them. The CDR3 DNA follows: TGTGCCAGCAGTGCGAATGAGGTCGCAACTAATGAAAAACTGTTTTTT. Translated, it gives CASSANEVATNEKLFF.

As concerns this clone: At one boundary the junction diverges from the germline segment, which might be a read error. Within the sample, other DNA sequences also encode this same CDR3. The chain is built from TRBV19 and TRBJ1-6; D unresolved. The CDR3 sequence is 13 residues long. The V gene's germline CDR1 is LNHDA and CDR2 SQIVND (reference sequence). The chain's CDR3 is CASSLRLNSPLHF. CDR3 nucleotide sequence: TGTGCCAGTAGTCTCCGACTTAATTCCCCCCTCCACTTT.